The present T cell receptor (beta chain) was sequenced within a study of cytotoxic CD8 clonotypes in ibrutinib-treated CLL. As regards this clone: The antigen remains undetermined.

Repertoires were generated with immunoSEQ multiplex PCR, while TCRdb's copy carries only in-frame clones and drops some. Here the sample spans some 50,000 clones, less than 70% being singletons. Study-wide findings and caveats: Few clonotypes were public, and these shrank or held steady under treatment.

The authors obtained approximately 2.1 micrograms of genomic DNA from cryopreserved PBMCs for TCR beta libraries. V was pared by 1 base and J by 5 bases, with 6 bases of the junction left unmatched. CDR3 size: 17 residues. The germline gives CDR1 SQVTM, CDR2 ANQGSEA. The chain uses TRBV29-1 and TRBJ2-1; TRBD2 matches at 15 bases. The receptor comes from a human donor with chronic lymphocytic leukemia. Material: PBMCs, obtained after 12 months of ibrutinib treatment. CDR3 nucleotide sequence: TGCAGCGTTGAAGCCGGACTAGCGGGGGGGATGAACAATGAGCAGTTCTTC. Its translation is CSVEAGLAGGMNNEQFF.